This T cell receptor (beta chain) was observed in a study of blood T cell repertoires in COVID-19. Study-wide context: Spain, Italy and the United States supplied samples that represented acute and convalescent COVID-19. T cells, B-cell-depleted T cells, or PBMCs provided the cDNA or gDNA that served as material.

V shed 5 bases, J shed 4 bases, and the junction held 3 bases outside the gene matches. CDR1 and CDR2 (germline): KGHSH, LQKENI. This CDR3 comprises 15 residues. In this sample, this clone turned up a few times. In the source study's methods: Estimated nucleated cell counts came from reference gene primer amplification. Clones were sequenced by immunoSEQ multiplex PCR, and TCRdb holds only the in-frame ones, with some missing. That table furnishes V, J and clone size, whereas the DNA furnished D and trimming. Counted here are 130,000 to 150,000 clones, 85% occurring once; the ten biggest clones make up about 3.1%.

The sequence came from a woman aged 40 to 55 with active or convalescent COVID-19. The sample was peripheral blood. J is TRBJ2-2 and V is TRBV18, with 11 bases lining up with TRBD1. Written as DNA, the CDR3 is TGTGCCAGCTCAGGACAGGGGGCACTCACCGGGGAGCTGTTTTTT. Its translation is CASSGQGALTGELFF.